This TCR beta chain was identified in a study of sequential checkpoint blockade in melanoma. Study summary: After both sequences, patients received maintenance nivolumab.

CDR1 LNHDA and CDR2 SQIVND come from the germline V gene (reference sequence). This CDR3 has 13 amino acids. Trimming took 8 bases from V and 2 from J; bases not matched to a gene: 4. The treatment was: randomized to nivolumab then ipilimumab (arm A) or the reverse (arm B). Libraries were prepared by immunoSEQ multiplex PCR; TCRdb keeps only in-frame clonotypes and omits some of them. The sample shows roughly 18,000 clones, 26% of them seen only once. The sequenced sample was tumor tissue (inferred from file names), obtained from a patient given nivolumab and ipilimumab in sequence. This sequence joins TRBV19 and TRBJ2-5; 8 bases align to TRBD1. The receptor was isolated from a human donor with melanoma. CDR3 sequence (DNA): TGTGCCAGTGCACAGGGGGTTCAAGAGACCCAGTACTTC. This codes for CASAQGVQETQYF.